This TCR beta chain was identified during a study of OX40 agonist ivuxolimab in advanced cancers. Overall study results and limits: There were, on average, more expanded clones in CD8+ T cells than in CD4+.

V was trimmed by 5 bases and J by 5 bases, leaving 12 bases between them. Germline V gene data show CDR1 as SGHTA and CDR2 as FQGNSA. The CDR3 covers 14 residues. Points on this clone: The antigen remains unidentified.

TCRdb keeps only in-frame clones here, not all; method: immunoSEQ multiplex PCR. The repertoire consists of about 94,000 clones, with about 88% occurring once and the leading ten covering about 0.3%. The chain employs TRBV7-2 and TRBJ1-4; D is perhaps TRBD1 (5 bases). This specimen was CD4+ or CD8+ T cells sorted from blood, taken in a trial of the OX40 agonist ivuxolimab. The receptor was isolated from an adult with an advanced solid tumor such as melanoma, head and neck, liver or kidney cancer. The CDR3 nucleotides are TGTGCCAGCAGCCAGGGCACAGTAAATGAAAAACTGTTTTTT. Residues: CASSQGTVNEKLFF. The whole variable domain, remainder taken from reference TRBV7-2 and TRBJ1-4, is GAGVSQSPSNKVTEKGKDVELRCDPISGHTALYWYRQSLGQGLEFLIYFQGNSAPDKSGLPSDRFSAERTGGSVSTLTIQRTQQEDSAVYLCASSQGTVNEKLFFGSGTQLSVL.